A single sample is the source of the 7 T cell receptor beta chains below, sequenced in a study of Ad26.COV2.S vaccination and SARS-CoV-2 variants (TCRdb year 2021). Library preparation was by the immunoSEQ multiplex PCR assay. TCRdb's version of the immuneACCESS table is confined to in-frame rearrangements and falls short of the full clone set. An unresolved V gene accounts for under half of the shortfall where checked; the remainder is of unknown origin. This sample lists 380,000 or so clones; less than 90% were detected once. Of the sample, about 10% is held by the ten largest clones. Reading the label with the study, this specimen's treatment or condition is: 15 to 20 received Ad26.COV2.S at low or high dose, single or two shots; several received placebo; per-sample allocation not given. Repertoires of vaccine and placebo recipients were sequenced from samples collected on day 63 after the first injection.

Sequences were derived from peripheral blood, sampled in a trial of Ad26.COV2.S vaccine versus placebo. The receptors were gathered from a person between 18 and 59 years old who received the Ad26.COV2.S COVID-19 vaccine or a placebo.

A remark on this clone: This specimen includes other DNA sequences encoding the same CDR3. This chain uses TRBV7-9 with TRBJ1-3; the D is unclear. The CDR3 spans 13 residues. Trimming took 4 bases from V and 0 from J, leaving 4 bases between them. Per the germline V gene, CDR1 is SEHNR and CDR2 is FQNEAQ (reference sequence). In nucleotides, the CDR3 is TGTGCCAGCAGCTCCTTCTCTGGAAACACCATATATTTT. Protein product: CASSSFSGNTIYF.

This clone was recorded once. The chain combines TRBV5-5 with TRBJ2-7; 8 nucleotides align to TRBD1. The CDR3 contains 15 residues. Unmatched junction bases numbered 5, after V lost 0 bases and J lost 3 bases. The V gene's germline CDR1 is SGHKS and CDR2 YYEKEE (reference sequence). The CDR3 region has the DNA TGTGCCAGCAGCTTGGTTGACAGGGGAGGCTACGAGCAGTACTTC. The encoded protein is CASSLVDRGGYEQYF.

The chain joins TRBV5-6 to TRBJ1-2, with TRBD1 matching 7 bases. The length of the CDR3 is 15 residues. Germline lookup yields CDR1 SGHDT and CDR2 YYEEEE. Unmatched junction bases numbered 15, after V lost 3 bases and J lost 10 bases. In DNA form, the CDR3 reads TGTGCCAGCAGCTCGAAGAGGACAGGCCTCTTCGACTACACCTTC. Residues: CASSSKRTGLFDYTF. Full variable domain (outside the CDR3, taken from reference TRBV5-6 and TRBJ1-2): DAGVTQSPTHLIKTRGQQVTLRCSPKSGHDTVSWYQQALGQGPQFIFQYYEEEERQRGNFPDRFSGHQFPNYSSELNVNALLLGDSALYLCASSSKRTGLFDYTFGSGTRLTVV.

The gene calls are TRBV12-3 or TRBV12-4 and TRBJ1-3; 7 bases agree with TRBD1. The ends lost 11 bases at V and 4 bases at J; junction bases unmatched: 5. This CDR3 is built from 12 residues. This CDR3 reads CAARDSGNTIYF. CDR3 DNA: TGTGCCGCCCGGGACAGCGGAAACACCATATATTTT.

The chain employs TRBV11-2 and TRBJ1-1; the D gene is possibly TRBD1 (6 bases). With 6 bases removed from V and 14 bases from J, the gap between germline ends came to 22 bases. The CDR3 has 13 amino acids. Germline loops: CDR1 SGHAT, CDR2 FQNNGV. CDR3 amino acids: CASSSDHRAGGFF. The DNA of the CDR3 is TGTGCCAGCAGTTCCGATCACAGGGCAGGAGGGTTCTTT.

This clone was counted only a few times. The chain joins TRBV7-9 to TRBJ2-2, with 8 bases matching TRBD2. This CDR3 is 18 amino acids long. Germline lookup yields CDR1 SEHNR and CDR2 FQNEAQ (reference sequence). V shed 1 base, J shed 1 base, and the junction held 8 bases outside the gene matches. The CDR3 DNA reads TGTGCCAGCAGCTTAGTTCCAGCGGGACTAGTGAACACCGGGGAGCTGTTTTTT. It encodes CASSLVPAGLVNTGELFF.

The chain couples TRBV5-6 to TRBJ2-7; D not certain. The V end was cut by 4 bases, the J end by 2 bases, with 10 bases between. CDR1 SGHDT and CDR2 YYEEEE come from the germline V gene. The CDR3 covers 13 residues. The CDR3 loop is CASSGVAPYEQYF. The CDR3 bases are TGTGCCAGCAGCGGGGTGGCGCCCTACGAGCAGTACTTC.